The clone carrying this T cell receptor (beta chain) showed up just a few times. This sample was taken from a study of identical twins. Through template switching, a universal primer site was introduced, and the cDNA contained unique molecular identifiers. Via MiXCR, TCRdb re-called the 5' RACE reads, giving one row per CDR3 protein. The data hold a few hundred thousand distinct CDR3 sequences, with approximately 25% observed a single time. The CDR3 sequence is 14 residues long. V was shortened by 4 bases and J by 0 bases, with 11 bases between the two germline ends. Germline V gives CDR1 SGHDT, CDR2 YYEEEE. The same specimen was also included in a second study, on T cells expressing NK-cell markers.

This chain connects TRBV5-6 to TRBJ2-7; D possibly uses TRBD1 or TRBD2 (5 bases each). The specimen sequenced was CD4+ T cells sorted from blood. The clonotype comes from a woman aged 18-30 years in good health. The CDR3 region has the DNA TGTGCCAGCAGCCGCCCAGGGAGCTCCTACGAGCAGTACTTC. This translates into CASSRPGSSYEQYF.